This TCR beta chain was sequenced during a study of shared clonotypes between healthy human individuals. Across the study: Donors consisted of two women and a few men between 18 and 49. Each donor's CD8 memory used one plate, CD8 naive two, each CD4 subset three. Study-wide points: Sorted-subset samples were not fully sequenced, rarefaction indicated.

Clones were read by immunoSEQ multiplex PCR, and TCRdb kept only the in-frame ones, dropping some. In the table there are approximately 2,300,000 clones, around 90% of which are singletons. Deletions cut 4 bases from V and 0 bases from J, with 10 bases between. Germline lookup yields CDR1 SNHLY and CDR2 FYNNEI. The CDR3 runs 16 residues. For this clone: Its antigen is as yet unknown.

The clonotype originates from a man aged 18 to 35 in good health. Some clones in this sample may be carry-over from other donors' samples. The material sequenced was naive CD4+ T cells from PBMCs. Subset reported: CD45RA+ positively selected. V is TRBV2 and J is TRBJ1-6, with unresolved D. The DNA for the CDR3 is TGTGCCAGCAGTGTTCGTGGGAGCTCCTATAATTCACCCCTCCACTTT. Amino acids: CASSVRGSSYNSPLHF.